This TCR beta chain came from a study of blood T cell repertoires in COVID-19 (dated by TCRdb to between 2020 and 2021). Concerning the study at large: Samples from collaborators originated in the United States, Italy and Spain and spanned both the acute and convalescent phases of COVID-19. Deeply sampled blood TCRbeta repertoires from subjects exposed to, actively infected with, or recovered from COVID-19 were included in the dataset. The samples were drawn from two sources: the first 160 participants of the ongoing ImmuneRACE study, and 950 to 1,500 subjects contributed by 6 global collaborators. Where HLA class I and class II types were available, the types were taken from metadata supplied by the sample provider, not from assay-based typing. The prospective study material was composed of cDNA or gDNA derived from T cells, B-cell-depleted T cells, or PBMCs. The repertoires were released in a freely available public database meant as a resource for research on the immune response to SARS-CoV-2. A de-identified subject ID, COVID-19 status, age in years and sex were almost always included in the sample metadata.

Concerning this clone itself: There is no known antigen for this receptor. The sample holds no much larger clone one base away, and base qualities are not on file.

General study outcomes and caveats: How much clinical and demographic metadata was included differed by source and by participant, and the metadata was provided uncurated.

TCRbeta CDR3 regions were amplified from genomic DNA by means of the immunoSEQ Assay, a bias-controlled multiplex PCR. Under the source paper's analysis protocol: The number of nucleated cells in each sample was estimated from the amplification of reference gene primers within the assay. To quantify the absolute abundance of each unique TCRbeta CDR3 rearrangement, sequence reads were collapsed and filtered. For each sample, productive Simpson clonality was calculated as the square root of Simpson's diversity index over productive rearrangements. Here the immuneACCESS table is served through TCRdb, limited to in-frame sequences with V and J called. Missing clones are a known gap in these copies; in checked studies unresolved V genes cover under half, and the rest lacks a known reason. V, J and clone size are taken as reported in that table, and D and trimming were inferred from the DNA itself. This sample holds approximately 250,000 clones; approximately 86% were observed only once. About 8.6% of the sample rests with the top ten.

Each collaborating institution followed its own protocols to collect whole blood in K2EDTA tubes. For TCRbeta analysis, collaborators shipped samples in one of three forms: frozen whole blood, isolated PBMCs, or DNA extracted from either of those sample types. What was sequenced was peripheral blood. This receptor was obtained from a man aged 35 to 55 with active or convalescent COVID-19.

CDR3 region: CASSELAGDDEQFF. The DNA sequence is as follows: TGCGCCAGCAGTGAACTAGCGGGGGACGATGAGCAGTTCTTC. The chain employs TRBV10-1 and TRBJ2-1, with TRBD2 identical over 11 junction bases. Germline trimming amounts to 3 bases on V and 8 bases on J, with 3 as the count of junction bases outside the gene matches. Including the terminal cysteine and phenylalanine, the CDR3 comprises 14 residues. Just CDR3 DNA is preserved here, 42 bases in frame from base 1. CDR1 WNHNN and CDR2 SYGVQD are derived from the germline V gene (reference sequence).